This T cell receptor beta chain came from a study of tumor and adjacent non-tumor tissue in lung cancer. The library came from three nested PCR rounds adapted from ARM-PCR protocols. TCRdb redid the calling of the multiplex PCR reads with MiXCR, one entry per CDR3 protein. The sample shows tens of thousands of distinct CDR3 sequences, 60% to 65% of them seen only once. Regarding this clonotype: Its antigen remains unknown.

Germline CDR1 SGHAT, CDR2 FQNNGV. V was cut by 5 bases and J by 5 bases, with 19 bases left in between. The CDR3 length is 16 residues. The template was RNA from unsorted bulk tissue. Distant lung tissue was collected more than 3 cm away from the tumor edge. Newly diagnosed lung cancer patients had thoracic surgery in China, August–late 2014, without prior chemotherapy. Study observations and caveats: Significantly higher TCR diversity was found in tumor than normal lung.

The chain couples TRBV11-2 to TRBJ2-1; D might be TRBD1 or TRBD2, each matching 6 bases. This TCR derives from a woman between 40 and 50 years old with non-small cell lung cancer. Sequencing used distant non-tumor lung tissue. The CDR3 loop is CASSAMRGEGDNEQFF. CDR3 DNA: TGTGCCAGCAGCGCAATGAGGGGGGAAGGTGACAATGAGCAGTTCTTC.